This is a list of T cell receptor beta chains from one sample in a study of shared clonotypes between healthy human individuals. The table came from immunoSEQ multiplex PCR; TCRdb's copy has only in-frame clones and leaves some out. Of over 700,000 clones in the sample, 72% are singletons; the top ten hold more than 1.5%. What was sequenced was memory CD4+ T cells sorted from blood. The receptors come from a woman under 40 in good health. The CDR3 runs from the conserved cysteine through the conserved F or W.

CDR3aa: CASSFTSGNAEQYF
j_gene: TRBJ2-7
v_gene: TRBV5-1

CDR3aa: CASSLLYTEAFF
j_gene: TRBJ1-1
v_gene: TRBV28

CDR3aa: CASRRRDGANYGYTF
j_gene: TRBJ1-2
v_gene: TRBV6-6

CDR3aa: CASSTQDDQPQHF
j_gene: TRBJ1-5
v_gene: TRBV19

CDR3aa: CASSSGGNTGELFF
j_gene: TRBJ2-2
v_gene: TRBV11-3

CDR3aa: CASSLAGLYGYTF
j_gene: TRBJ1-2
v_gene: TRBV7-2

CDR3aa: CAISDGVGGPMTQYF
j_gene: TRBJ2-5
v_gene: TRBV10-3

CDR3aa: CASRTGTGDQPQHF
j_gene: TRBJ1-5
v_gene: TRBV5-1

CDR3aa: CASSPTGTSGSRLETQYF
j_gene: TRBJ2-5
v_gene: TRBV18

CDR3aa: CASSNPQGTTYEQYF
j_gene: TRBJ2-7
v_gene: TRBV6-6

CDR3aa: CASGTPNNEKLFF
j_gene: TRBJ1-4
v_gene: TRBV2

CDR3aa: CASSSGQGSYGYTF
j_gene: TRBJ1-2
v_gene: TRBV5-1

CDR3aa: CASSLDSFYNEQFF
j_gene: TRBJ2-1
v_gene: TRBV28

CDR3aa: CASSRTPQETQYF
j_gene: TRBJ2-5
v_gene: TRBV5-1

CDR3aa: CASSDGANGLYGYTF
j_gene: TRBJ1-2
v_gene: TRBV10-2

CDR3aa: CASSADTVNEKLFF
j_gene: TRBJ1-4
v_gene: TRBV5-1

CDR3aa: CASSLAGGSYEQYF
j_gene: TRBJ2-7
v_gene: TRBV7-2

CDR3aa: CASSYGRGFGEQYF
j_gene: TRBJ2-7
v_gene: TRBV6-6

CDR3aa: CASSPSLALEQFF
j_gene: TRBJ2-1
v_gene: TRBV11-2

CDR3aa: CSVESGLGANVLTF
j_gene: TRBJ2-6
v_gene: TRBV29-1

CDR3aa: CASSPKGSSNQPQHF
j_gene: TRBJ1-5
v_gene: TRBV28

CDR3aa: CASRQLQGAWNTQYF
j_gene: TRBJ2-3
v_gene: TRBV6-1

CDR3aa: CASSWDGIKGGATDTQYF
j_gene: TRBJ2-3
v_gene: TRBV7-9

CDR3aa: CASSRGTGNQPQHF
j_gene: TRBJ1-5
v_gene: TRBV4-2

CDR3aa: CASSRGEGTDTQYF
j_gene: TRBJ2-3
v_gene: TRBV6-1

CDR3aa: CASTRGGAQYF
j_gene: TRBJ2-5
v_gene: TRBV2

CDR3aa: CASLSPAGLAVPGELFF
j_gene: TRBJ2-2
v_gene: TRBV28

CDR3aa: CASSGQAGNYGYTF
j_gene: TRBJ1-2
v_gene: TRBV5-1

CDR3aa: CASSSGTRLKAFF
j_gene: TRBJ1-1
v_gene: TRBV19

CDR3aa: CSARDHREQYF
j_gene: TRBJ2-7
v_gene: TRBV20-1

CDR3aa: CASSPDRAVEKLFF
j_gene: TRBJ1-4
v_gene: TRBV18

CDR3aa: CASSGGLAGVPHEQFF
j_gene: TRBJ2-1
v_gene: TRBV9

CDR3aa: CASSPLVENEQFF
j_gene: TRBJ2-1
v_gene: TRBV7-9

CDR3aa: CASSEGLGTQYF
j_gene: TRBJ2-5
v_gene: TRBV2

CDR3aa: CASSPGADISSYEQYF
j_gene: TRBJ2-7
v_gene: TRBV5-4

CDR3aa: CASSLGGSYGYTF
j_gene: TRBJ1-2
v_gene: TRBV11-2

CDR3aa: CASRLGTGGGYTF
j_gene: TRBJ1-2
v_gene: TRBV2

CDR3aa: CSAKNTGELFF
j_gene: TRBJ2-2
v_gene: TRBV20-1

CDR3aa: CASSPQGLYEQYF
j_gene: TRBJ2-7
v_gene: TRBV18